The 11 T cell receptor beta chains below come from one sample, sequenced in a study of CD8 T cell repertoires and HIV-1 epitope variants. Clones were read by immunoSEQ multiplex PCR, and TCRdb kept only the in-frame ones, dropping some. The repertoire has some 100,000 clones, 60% to 80% of them found once; the top ten carry roughly 25%. Sequenced input: uncultured baseline CD8+ T cells from peripheral blood mononuclear cells (PBMCs). Receptors were obtained from a male donor with HIV.

The table lists this clone with a few counts. The chain employs TRBV5-8 and TRBJ1-2, with 9 bases lining up with TRBD1. Germline V lookup: CDR1 SGHTS, CDR2 YDEGEE. The CDR3 totals 14 residues. After removal of 7 bases from V and 7 bases from J, the junction contained 11 bases not matched to a gene. The CDR3 coding sequence is TGTGCCAGCGCCCCCGGGACAGGGTATTTTGGCTACACCTTC. Translated, it gives CASAPGTGYFGYTF. Filled out from reference TRBV5-8 and TRBJ1-2, the complete variable domain reads EAGVTQSPTHLIKTRGQQATLRCSPISGHTSVYWYQQALGLGLQFLLWYDEGEERNRGNFPPRFSGRQFPNYSSELNVNALELEDSALYLCASAPGTGYFGYTFGSGTRLTVV.

The J gene is TRBJ1-5, the V gene TRBV10-2; 7 bases align to TRBD1. V was pared by 10 bases and J by 3 bases, with 6 bases of the junction left unmatched. This CDR3 comprises 13 residues. In germline, CDR1 is WSHSY, CDR2 SAAADI. The CDR3 DNA reads TGCGCCACCGGGGGACAGCCCAATCAGCCCCAGCATTTT. Its translation: CATGGQPNQPQHF.

The V gene is TRBV7-9, the J gene TRBJ1-2, with no clear D. In germline, CDR1 is SEHNR, CDR2 FQNEAQ (reference sequence). V lost 0 bases to trimming and J lost 6 bases, with 8 bases between them. The CDR3 contains 13 residues. DNA of the CDR3: TGTGCCAGCAGCTTAGCTGCGGGTAATGGCTACACCTTC. Translating gives CASSLAAGNGYTF.

The rearrangement uses TRBV2 and TRBJ2-3; D is possibly TRBD2 (6 bases). This CDR3 is built from 11 residues. Germline loops: CDR1 SNHLY, CDR2 FYNNEI. V was trimmed by 7 bases and J by 9 bases, leaving 11 bases between them. CDR3 amino acids: CASTWDSTQYF. The DNA for the CDR3 is TGTGCCAGCACCTGGGACTCAACGCAGTATTTT. The whole variable domain, remainder taken from reference TRBV2 and TRBJ2-3, is EPEVTQTPSHQVTQMGQEVILRCVPISNHLYFYWYRQILGQKVEFLVSFYNNEISEKSEIFDDQFSVERPDGSNFTLKIRSTKLEDSAMYFCASTWDSTQYFGPGTRLTVL.

V and J are TRBV28 and TRBJ2-3; D is possibly TRBD2 (6 bases). Trimming took off 8 bases at V and 10 bases at J, with 13 bases between the two ends. This CDR3 region has 11 residues. Looked up from germline, CDR1 is MDHEN and CDR2 is SYDVKM. As DNA, the CDR3 is TGTGCCAGCGGTGGAGGGCGGGCGCAGTATTTT. The encoded protein is CASGGGRAQYF. Filled out from reference TRBV28 and TRBJ2-3, the complete variable domain reads DVKVTQSSRYLVKRTGEKVFLECVQDMDHENMFWYRQDPGLGLRLIYFSYDVKMKEKGDIPEGYSVSREKKERFSLILESASTNQTSMYLCASGGGRAQYFGPGTRLTVL.

The genes are TRBV6-5 and TRBJ1-5, with D unclear. This CDR3 contains 15 residues. The V gene lost 5 bases and the J gene lost 3 bases, with 14 bases spanning the gap. Per germline, CDR1 MNHEY and CDR2 SVGAGI. Written as DNA, the CDR3 is TGTGCCAGCAGTATCAGGTGGCAGTCCAATCAGCCCCAGCATTTT. It yields the protein CASSIRWQSNQPQHF.

This clone was observed a single time. The CDR3 region is CASSLGLSATNEKLFF. DNA of the CDR3: TGTGCCAGCAGCTTAGGACTAAGTGCAACTAATGAAAAACTGTTTTTT. The rearrangement links TRBV11-2 to TRBJ1-4; D not certain. This CDR3 contains 16 residues. V was pared by 1 base and J by 0 bases, with 9 bases between. From germline, CDR1 is SGHAT and CDR2 FQNNGV.

This clone was found a few times. This chain uses TRBV5-4 with TRBJ2-1; 9 bases map to TRBD2. Germline V gene data show CDR1 as SGHNT and CDR2 as YYREEE (reference sequence). The CDR3 sequence is 18 residues long. V was clipped by 1 base and J by 7 bases; unmatched bases: 15. In nucleotides, the CDR3 is TGTGCCAGCAGCTTGAAAGTTTTAGGTCTAGCGGGAAATAATGAGCAGTTCTTC. This codes for CASSLKVLGLAGNNEQFF.

The rearrangement uses TRBV6-5 and TRBJ1-3; D perhaps matches TRBD1 (6 bases). Germline CDR1 and CDR2: MNHEY and SVGAGI. The CDR3 runs to 14 residues. V dropped 5 bases and J dropped 3 bases, with 11 bases sitting between them. This CDR3 is CASSRTGIGNTIYF. The CDR3 bases are TGTGCCAGCAGTCGCACAGGGATTGGAAACACCATATATTTT.

V gene TRBV7-8 combines with J gene TRBJ2-3; D uncertain. Trimming cost V 1 base and J 6 bases, with 8 bases left between them. The germline V gene has CDR1 SGHVS and CDR2 FQNEAQ. CDR3 length: 13 amino acids. The CDR3 region is CASSLGSLDTQYF. CDR3 in DNA: TGTGCCAGCAGCTTAGGGTCATTGGATACGCAGTATTTT.

The CDR3 DNA sequence: TGTGCCAGCAGTGACGCCAGCGGGAGAGGGGACAATGAGCAGTTCTTC. Protein: CASSDASGRGDNEQFF. The J gene is TRBJ2-1, the V gene TRBV6-4, with 8 bases aligning to TRBD2. Germline-derived CDR1 and CDR2 are MRHNA and SNTAGT. CDR3 length: 16 amino acids. Trimming cost V 2 bases and J 5 bases; bases outside gene matches: 8.